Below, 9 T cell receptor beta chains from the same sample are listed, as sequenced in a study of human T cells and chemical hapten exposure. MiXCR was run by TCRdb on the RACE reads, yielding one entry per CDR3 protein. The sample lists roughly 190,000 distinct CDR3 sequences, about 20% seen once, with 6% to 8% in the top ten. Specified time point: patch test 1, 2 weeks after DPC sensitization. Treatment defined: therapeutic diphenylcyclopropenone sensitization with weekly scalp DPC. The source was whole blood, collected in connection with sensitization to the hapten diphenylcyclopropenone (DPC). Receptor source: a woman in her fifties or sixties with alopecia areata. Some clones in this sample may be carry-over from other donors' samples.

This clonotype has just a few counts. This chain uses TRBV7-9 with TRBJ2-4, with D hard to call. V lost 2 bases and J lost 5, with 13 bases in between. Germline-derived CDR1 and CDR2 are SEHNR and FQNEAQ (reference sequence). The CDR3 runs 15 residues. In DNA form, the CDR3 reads TGTGCCAGCAGCTTATACAGTATGTCCCAAAACATTCAGTACTTC. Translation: CASSLYSMSQNIQYF.

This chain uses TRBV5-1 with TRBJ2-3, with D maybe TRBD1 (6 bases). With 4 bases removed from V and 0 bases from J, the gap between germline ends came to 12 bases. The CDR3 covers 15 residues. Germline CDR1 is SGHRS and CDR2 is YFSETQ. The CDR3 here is CASSLDSPSTDTQYF. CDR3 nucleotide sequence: TGCGCCAGCAGCCTGGACAGTCCTAGCACAGATACGCAGTATTTT.

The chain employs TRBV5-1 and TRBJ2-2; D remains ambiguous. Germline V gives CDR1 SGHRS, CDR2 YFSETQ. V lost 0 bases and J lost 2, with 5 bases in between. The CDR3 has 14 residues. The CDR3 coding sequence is TGCGCCAGCAGCTTGGACGTCAACACCGGGGAGCTGTTTTTT. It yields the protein CASSLDVNTGELFF.

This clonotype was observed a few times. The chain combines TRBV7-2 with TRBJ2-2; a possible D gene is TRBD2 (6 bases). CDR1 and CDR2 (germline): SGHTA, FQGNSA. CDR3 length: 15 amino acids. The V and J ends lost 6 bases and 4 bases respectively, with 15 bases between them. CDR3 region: CASRRRAESTGELFF. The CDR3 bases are TGTGCCAGCAGGCGGAGGGCAGAAAGCACCGGGGAGCTGTTTTTT.

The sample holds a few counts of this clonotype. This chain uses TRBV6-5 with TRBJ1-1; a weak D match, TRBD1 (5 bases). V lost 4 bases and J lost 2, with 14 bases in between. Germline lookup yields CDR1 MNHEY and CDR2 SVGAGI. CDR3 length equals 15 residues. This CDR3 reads CASSFETATNTEAFF. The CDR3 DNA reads TGTGCCAGCAGTTTCGAGACAGCGACTAACACTGAAGCTTTCTTT.

The CDR3 sequence: CASSLFLGDLAEQYF. DNA for the CDR3: TGTGCCAGCAGCTTATTTCTAGGAGACTTAGCGGAGCAGTACTTC. This chain uses TRBV7-8 with TRBJ2-7; D possibly corresponds to TRBD2 (5 bases). Germline V gene data show CDR1 as SGHVS and CDR2 as FQNEAQ. V was trimmed by 2 bases and J by 7 bases, leaving 18 bases between them. The length of the CDR3 is 15 residues.

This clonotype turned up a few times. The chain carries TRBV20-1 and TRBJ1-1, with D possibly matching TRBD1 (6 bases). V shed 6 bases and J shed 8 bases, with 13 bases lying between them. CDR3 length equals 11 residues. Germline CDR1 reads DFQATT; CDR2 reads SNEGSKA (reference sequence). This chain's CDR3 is CSAVRGTEAFF. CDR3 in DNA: TGCAGTGCGGTTAGGGGGACAGAAGCTTTCTTT.

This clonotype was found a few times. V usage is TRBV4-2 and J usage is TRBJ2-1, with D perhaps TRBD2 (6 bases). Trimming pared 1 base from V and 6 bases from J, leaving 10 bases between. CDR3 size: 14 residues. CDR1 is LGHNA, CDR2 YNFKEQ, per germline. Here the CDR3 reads CASSQVLAPNEQFF. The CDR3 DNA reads TGTGCCAGCAGCCAAGTACTAGCACCCAATGAGCAGTTCTTC.

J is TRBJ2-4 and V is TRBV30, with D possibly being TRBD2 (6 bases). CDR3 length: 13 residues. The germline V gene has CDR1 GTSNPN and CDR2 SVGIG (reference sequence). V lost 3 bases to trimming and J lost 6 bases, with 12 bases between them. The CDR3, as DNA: TGTGCCTGGAGCCCTGGACTAACAAACATTCAGTACTTC. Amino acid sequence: CAWSPGLTNIQYF.